What follows is one T cell receptor beta chain and its context. Its recognized antigen is unknown. Nothing much larger sits one base from this clone, and base qualities are not available. This sample is drawn from a study of T cell responses to AZD1222 COVID-19 vaccine (dated by TCRdb to the early 2020s). A note on the overall study: Because spike-specific TCR depth and breadth did not differ between the two schedules, AZD1222 recipients who got a second dose at roughly 4 weeks were pooled with those who got a second dose at roughly 12 weeks. TCR sequencing covered approximately 230 trial participants: 200 to 220 given two doses of AZD1222 and around 25 given two doses of MenACWY control vaccine. Trial participants were enrolled into age subgroups of 18-55, 56-69 and 70-plus years, which contained roughly 150, 30 and 60 TCR-sequenced participants, respectively.

The CDR3 regions of human TCRbeta chains were subjected to immunosequencing. The original pipeline was this. Repertoire TCRs were matched against a reference library of SARS-CoV-2-specific TCRs generated with the MIRA antigen-specificity platform. Breadth was defined as the fraction of unique TCRs that were SARS-CoV-2-associated. Depth was defined as the fraction of total T cells that were SARS-CoV-2-associated. Using the MIRA data, every spike-specific TCR was mapped to the spike region that the TCR reacted to and assigned to either a CD4 or a CD8 class. Log10-transformed breadth and depth values were compared by one-way ANOVA with Sidak's multiple comparisons tests. In its TCRdb copy, this immuneACCESS table keeps in-frame sequences only and misses some clones. Where compared with another copy, unresolved V genes explain less than half of these, and the others have no known cause. Clonal size and the V and J genes are those of that table, whereas D and trimming came from the DNA. In all, the sample holds more than 95,000 clones, and over 75% of those were seen once. The top ten constitute over 6.5% of the sample.

The CDR3 runs 12 amino acids, cysteine and phenylalanine included. Only the CDR3 DNA stays, 36 bases, in frame from base 1. Via the germline V gene, CDR1 is SQVTM and CDR2 ANQGSEA. V is pruned by 4 bases and J by 8 bases, leaving 4 bases of the junction without a gene match. The study at large found these results: The 56-69-year group was small, and its depth increase did not reach significance, likely because of low power. Most participants were white British and females outnumbered males, and the authors suggested that clonal diversity may have been underestimated. Vaccine-associated CD4 TCRs spanned the whole spike protein, with dominant responses in regions 160-218 and 743-854. Epitopes outside the regions mutated in the B.1.351 and B.1.1.7 variants were reportedly recognized by nearly half of the unique spike-specific TCRs. Because no samples from the day 14 peak response were available, repertoires could be characterized only after the peak T cell response. Conclusions about previously exposed vaccinees are limited because only six or seven AZD1222 recipients were SARS-CoV-2 seropositive at baseline. After two AZD1222 doses, both the breadth and the depth of spike-specific TCRs were significantly higher than at day 0 and than in MenACWY recipients.

The sample's time point label, decoded: baseline before first vaccination. Vaccinee samples were obtained from the UK trials COV001 and COV002, which included a single-blind randomized controlled phase 2/3 trial of AZD1222 (ChAdOx1 nCoV-19) in healthy adults. For TCRbeta chain sequencing, PBMC samples were collected from trial participants at day 0 and at day 28 after the second dose. The sequence links TRBV29-1 to TRBJ1-4; 7 of the junction bases match TRBD1. Specimen: peripheral blood, collected on day 0 of AZD1222 vaccination. The receptor's source is an adult in good health. The CDR3 amino acid sequence is: CSVGTGREKLFF. The sequenced DNA: TGCAGCGTTGGGACAGGACGAGAAAAACTGTTTTTT.